These 5 T cell receptor beta chains were all obtained from the same sample, sequenced in a study of regulatory T cells in long-lasting Graves disease. The sample's time point: newly diagnosed GD, antithyroid drugs for less than 3 months. Generation of the TCR library employed RNA extracted from PBMCs. iRepertoire HTBI primers and Arm-PCR of CDR3 regions built TCR beta libraries. MiXCR, applied by TCRdb to the multiplex PCR reads, yields one record per CDR3 protein. The sample records about 530,000 distinct CDR3 sequences, about 16% being singletons. The sample also formed part of further work on T cells in Graves' hyperthyroidism and ophthalmopathy.

The sample here was peripheral blood mononuclear cells (PBMCs), taken at new diagnosis, from a patient treated with antithyroid drugs. Source of these receptors: a woman aged 35-65 years with Graves disease.

This clonotype was seen repeatedly, ten times or more. V is TRBV18 and J is TRBJ2-3, with 13 nucleotides matching TRBD2. The CDR3 consists of 15 residues. CDR1 is KGHSH and CDR2 is LQKENI in the germline V gene. After removal of 3 bases from V and 4 bases from J, the junction contained 1 base not matched to a gene. In DNA, the CDR3 is TGTGCCAGCTCACCCGGGACTAGCGGGGCAGATACGCAGTATTTT. Its protein is CASSPGTSGADTQYF.

Ten or more counts support this clonotype. The gene calls are TRBV12-3 or TRBV12-4 and TRBJ1-2; TRBD1 agrees at 10 bases. V was pared by 5 bases and J by 4 bases, with 13 bases of the junction left unmatched. CDR3 length: 17 residues. The CDR3: CASSQPSPGQGFYGYTF. The CDR3 DNA is TGTGCCAGCAGTCAGCCCTCCCCGGGACAGGGGTTCTATGGCTACACCTTC.

This clonotype was recorded many times. The chain combines TRBV3-1 with TRBJ1-6; D ambiguous. The germline V gene encodes CDR1 LGHDT and CDR2 YNNKEL (reference sequence). The CDR3 is 12 amino acids. Trimming removed 0 bases from V and 10 bases from J, with 4 bases in between. The CDR3 sequence is CASSQDGSPLHF. CDR3 in DNA: TGTGCCAGCAGCCAAGACGGCTCACCCCTCCACTTT.

The chain links TRBV19 to TRBJ2-5; D gene uncertain. V lost 4 bases to trimming and J lost 1 base, with 7 bases between them. Germline V gives CDR1 LNHDA, CDR2 SQIVND (reference sequence). There are 13 residues in the CDR3. CDR3 protein: CASSKSFQETQYF. The CDR3 DNA reads TGTGCCAGTAGTAAAAGCTTCCAAGAGACCCAGTACTTC.

The chain is built from TRBV4-1 and TRBJ2-2, with 8 nucleotides matching TRBD1. Per germline, CDR1 MGHRA and CDR2 YSYEKL. The V and J ends lost 4 bases and 4 bases, in that order; junction bases with no gene match: 8. The CDR3 length is 16 residues. CDR3 sequence (DNA): TGCGCCAGCAGCCCGAACAGGGGGTTGTCCACCGGGGAGCTGTTTTTT. Protein product: CASSPNRGLSTGELFF.